A selection of T cell receptor beta chains follows, all from one sample in a study of T cell responses to AZD1222 COVID-19 vaccine. Using immunoSEQ multiplex PCR, the repertoire was profiled, and TCRdb retains in-frame clones only, with some absent. Among about 110,000 clones listed, 81% were seen once. The input for sequencing was peripheral blood, taken on day 0 of AZD1222 vaccination. The receptors here all came from an adult in good health. CDR3s include the opening cysteine and the closing phenylalanine or tryptophan.

>TRBV20-1|15|TRBJ1-3
CSASGGWLGGNTIYF
>TRBV6-5|13|TRBJ2-2
CASSPEITGELFF
>TRBV19|15|TRBJ2-7
CASSMGTGWYHEQYF
>TRBV15|15|TRBJ1-2
CATSINLGGLHGYTF
>TRBV4-1|14|TRBJ1-1
CASSTLTVNTEAFF
>TRBV11-2|17|TRBJ1-3
CASSLFRAQSSGNTIYF
>TRBV7-2|13|TRBJ2-1
CASSSPSKDEEFF
>TRBV9|13|TRBJ1-1
CASSAGLQGMAFF
>TRBV30|11|TRBJ1-6
CAWSRNSPLHF
>TRBV9|15|TRBJ1-1
CASSERGDIPTEAFF
>TRBV5-1|16|TRBJ1-1
CASSLRQGPSNTEAFF
>TRBV28|15|TRBJ2-5
CASSPHGGGGETQYF
>TRBV7-9|14|TRBJ2-3
CASSLTRSTDTQYF
>TRBV7-8|13|TRBJ1-2
CASSQGFGSGYTF
>TRBV7-2|15|TRBJ1-5
CASSLSTGASSAQHF
>TRBV3-1/TRBV3-2|14|TRBJ2-5
CASSQAGGGETQYF
>TRBV18|15|TRBJ1-5
CASSPPGQGIQPQHF
>TRBV10-3|14|TRBJ2-3
CAISGAPPTDTQYF
>TRBV9|15|TRBJ2-1
CASSPRIGTYNEQFF
>TRBV7-2|14|TRBJ2-7
CASSPRLSSYEQYF
>TRBV11-3|15|TRBJ2-1
CASSLDRSSYNEQFF
>TRBV28|13|TRBJ1-2
CASTMGGPAGYTF